The sequence of this T cell receptor (beta chain) was determined in a study of T cell responses to AZD1222 COVID-19 vaccine. Worth noting for this clone: Its antigen is currently unknown.

Study observations and caveats: Unmutated regions of variants are reportedly targeted by nearly half of spike-specific TCRs.

The assay was immunoSEQ multiplex PCR, and TCRdb's table has in-frame clones only and misses some. The table has 83,000 or so clones, about nine tenths seen once. This TCR was recovered from an adult who received the AZD1222 COVID-19 vaccine. Material: peripheral blood, obtained 28 days after the second AZD1222 dose.

The CDR3 protein is CASIPGSSSSYNSPLHF. The CDR3 nucleotides read TGTGCCAGCATTCCAGGGTCTTCGAGCTCCTATAATTCACCCCTCCACTTT. The rearrangement joins TRBV28 to TRBJ1-6, with TRBD1 as a possible D gene (5 bases). Trimming shortened V by 7 bases and J by 0 bases, and 16 bases separated the two germline ends. The CDR3 totals 17 residues. The germline V gene has CDR1 MDHEN and CDR2 SYDVKM.